The entry below describes one TCR beta chain. The length of the CDR3 is 15 residues. V trimming: 6 bases; J trimming: 8 bases; junction bases outside the gene matches: 13. In germline, CDR1 is SQVTM, CDR2 ANQGSEA. The source of the sample is a study of OX40 agonist ivuxolimab in advanced cancers. Data came from immunoSEQ multiplex PCR; TCRdb stores just in-frame clones and leaves some out. This table has tens of thousands of clones, about 84% appearing once. The sequence derives from an adult with an advanced solid tumor such as melanoma, head and neck, liver or kidney cancer. The source material was CD4+ or CD8+ T cells sorted from blood, sampled in a trial of the OX40 agonist ivuxolimab. The chain joins TRBV29-1 to TRBJ2-3; 11 nucleotides agree with TRBD2. The CDR3 sequence: CSVDGLAGGFGTQYF. CDR3 in DNA: TGCAGCGTAGATGGCCTAGCGGGGGGTTTCGGTACGCAGTATTTT.